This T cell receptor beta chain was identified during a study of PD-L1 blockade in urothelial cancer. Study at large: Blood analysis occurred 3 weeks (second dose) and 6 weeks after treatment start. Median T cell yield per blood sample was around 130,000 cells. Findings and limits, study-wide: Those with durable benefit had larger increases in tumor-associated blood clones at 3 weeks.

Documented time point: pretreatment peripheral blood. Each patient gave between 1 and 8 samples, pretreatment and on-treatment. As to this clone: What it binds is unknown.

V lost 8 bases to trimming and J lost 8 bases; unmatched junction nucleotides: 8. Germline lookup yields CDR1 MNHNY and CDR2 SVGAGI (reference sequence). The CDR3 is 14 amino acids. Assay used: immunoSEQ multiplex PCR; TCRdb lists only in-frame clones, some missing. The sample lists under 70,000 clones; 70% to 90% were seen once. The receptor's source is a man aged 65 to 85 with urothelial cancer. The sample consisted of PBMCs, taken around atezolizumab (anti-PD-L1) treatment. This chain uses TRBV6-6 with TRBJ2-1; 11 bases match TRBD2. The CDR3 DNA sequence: TGTGCCAGCCTATTAGCGGGAGGGGGTCATGAGCAGTTCTTC. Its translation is CASLLAGGGHEQFF.